Presented here are 24 T cell receptor beta chains from one specimen sequenced in a study of lymphopenia after photon versus proton radiotherapy. Clones were read by immunoSEQ multiplex PCR, and TCRdb kept only the in-frame ones, dropping some. The sample lists 37,000 or so clones; 70% to 90% were seen once. This material consisted of peripheral blood, taken from a patient treated with photon-based radiotherapy. The receptors shown here come from a man aged 50 to 59 with gastric cancer.

This clone was counted only a few times. The chain joins TRBV27 to TRBJ2-6; D possibly corresponds to TRBD2 (6 bases). This CDR3 comprises 19 residues. Trimming took off 0 bases at V and 1 base at J, with 16 bases between the two ends. Germline V CDR1 and CDR2: MNHEY, SMNVEV (reference sequence). The CDR3 spells CASSLSGLLRASGANVLTF. In DNA, the CDR3 is TGTGCCAGCAGTTTATCGGGACTCCTAAGGGCTTCTGGGGCCAACGTCCTGACTTTC.

V usage is TRBV27 and J usage is TRBJ1-5, with D hard to call. V gave up 6 bases and J gave up 6 bases, with 9 bases separating them. This CDR3 spans 12 amino acids. Germline assignment: CDR1 MNHEY and CDR2 SMNVEV (reference sequence). The DNA for the CDR3 is TGTGCCAGCAGCGCCGGGAGTCAGCCCCAGCATTTT. It encodes CASSAGSQPQHF.

The V gene is TRBV29-1, the J gene TRBJ2-3; tentatively, D is TRBD1 (6 bases). The V and J ends lost 2 bases and 1 base respectively, with 10 bases between them. Germline CDR1 and CDR2: SQVTM and ANQGSEA. CDR3 length equals 14 residues. The CDR3: CSVEWGLGTDTQYF. The CDR3 bases are TGCAGCGTTGAATGGGGGCTTGGCACAGATACGCAGTATTTT.

The V and J genes are TRBV7-9 and TRBJ2-5; the D gene is possibly TRBD1 (8 bases). Trimming shortened V by 5 bases and J by 5 bases, and 15 bases separated the two germline ends. CDR3 length: 14 residues. The germline V gene encodes CDR1 SEHNR and CDR2 FQNEAQ (reference sequence). CDR3 in amino acids: CASSPGQGGETQYF. CDR3 in DNA: TGTGCCAGCAGCCCCGGACAGGGAGGGGAGACCCAGTACTTC.

This clone has more than one count but fewer than ten. This chain links TRBV6-6 with TRBJ1-5, with TRBD1 identical over 7 bases. Trimming cost V 5 bases and J 2 bases; bases outside gene matches: 6. CDR1 and CDR2 from the germline V gene are MNHNY and SVGAGI (reference sequence). This CDR3 contains 15 residues. As DNA, the CDR3 is TGTGCCAGCAGTAGTCCCGGACAGGGCAATCAGCCCCAGCATTTT. Its protein product is CASSSPGQGNQPQHF.

Details on this clone: In the same sample, other DNA sequences code for this CDR3. The genes are TRBV2 and TRBJ2-5; 11 bases match TRBD2. The J call is doubtful: the DNA matches TRBJ2-7 better. Per germline, CDR1 SNHLY and CDR2 FYNNEI. The CDR3 has 13 amino acids. Here the CDR3 reads CASRLAGAYEQYF. CDR3 nucleotides: TGTGCCAGCAGACTAGCGGGAGCGTACGAGCAGTACTTC.

V and J are TRBV5-6 and TRBJ2-2; D is possibly TRBD2 (5 bases). In germline, CDR1 is SGHDT, CDR2 YYEEEE. The CDR3 consists of 15 residues. Trimming took 0 bases from V and 5 from J, leaving 11 bases between them. The CDR3 loop is CASSLGGLLTGELFF. CDR3 nucleotide sequence: TGTGCCAGCAGCTTGGGTGGACTCTTGACCGGGGAGCTGTTTTTT.

The J gene is TRBJ1-5, the V gene TRBV6-1; a weak D match, TRBD1 (5 bases). CDR1 and CDR2 from the germline V gene are MNHNS and SASEGT. This CDR3 comprises 15 residues. Trimming left V 5 bases short and J 3 bases short, with 14 bases between. CDR3 sequence: CASSSGIVNNQPQHF. Written as DNA, the CDR3 is TGTGCCAGCAGTTCAGGGATCGTAAACAATCAGCCCCAGCATTTT.

The DNA of the CDR3 is TGTGCCAGCAGCTCGTCCGGGACTAGCACGAATGAGCAGTTCTTC. Translated, it gives CASSSSGTSTNEQFF. V gene TRBV7-2 combines with J gene TRBJ2-1, with 9 bases matching TRBD2. V shed 4 bases, J shed 7 bases, and the junction held 8 bases outside the gene matches. The CDR3 is made up of 15 amino acids. Looked up from germline, CDR1 is SGHTA and CDR2 is FQGNSA.

J is TRBJ1-1 and V is TRBV6-1; D gene unclear. Germline V gives CDR1 MNHNS, CDR2 SASEGT. The CDR3 runs 13 residues. The V gene lost 4 bases and the J gene lost 10 bases, with 16 bases spanning the gap. CDR3 region: CASSVILREGAFF. DNA of the CDR3: TGTGCCAGCAGTGTAATCCTCCGGGAGGGAGCTTTCTTT.

CDR3 coding DNA: TGTGCCAGCAGCCGCGGACAGCCGGGGACGAACACCGGGGAGCTGTTTTTT. This translates into CASSRGQPGTNTGELFF. This chain joins TRBV28 and TRBJ2-2, with a tentative D call TRBD1 (6 bases). CDR1 is MDHEN, CDR2 SYDVKM, per germline. Trimming removed 6 bases at V and 0 bases at J, with 17 bases between. The CDR3 runs to 17 residues.

The chain recombines TRBV29-1 with TRBJ2-1; tentatively, D is TRBD2 (6 bases). The CDR3 runs 16 residues. The V end lost 4 bases, the J end lost 5 bases, and 21 bases lay between the germline ends. CDR1 SQVTM and CDR2 ANQGSEA come from the germline V gene. DNA for the CDR3: TGCAGCGTTGCACAAGTGGCGGGGCTAAAGAACAATGAGCAGTTCTTC. Residues: CSVAQVAGLKNNEQFF.

CDR3 sequence: CASRGQASYEQYF. CDR3 coding DNA: TGTGCCAGCAGAGGACAGGCCTCCTACGAGCAGTACTTC. The rearrangement uses TRBV7-6 and TRBJ2-7, with 7 bases aligning to TRBD1. Trimming removed 6 bases from V and 0 bases from J; junction bases left unmatched: 2. Germline lookup yields CDR1 SGHVS and CDR2 FNYEAQ. The CDR3 has 13 residues.

This chain joins TRBV29-1 and TRBJ1-2; TRBD1 matches at 7 bases. CDR3 size: 11 residues. Trimming cost V 7 bases and J 7 bases; bases outside gene matches: 6. Germline V gene data show CDR1 as SQVTM and CDR2 as ANQGSEA. The CDR3 coding sequence is TGCAGCGCCGCCGGGACAGCTGGCTACACCTTC. Protein: CSAAGTAGYTF.

The chain uses TRBV7-2 and TRBJ1-1; D unclear. CDR3 length equals 16 residues. Germline V gene data show CDR1 as SGHTA and CDR2 as FQGNSA. V shed 7 bases and J shed 1 base, with 19 bases lying between them. The DNA for the CDR3 is TGTGCCAGCACCACCCGAGACCCGAATTCGAACACTGAAGCTTTCTTT. Protein sequence: CASTTRDPNSNTEAFF.

The chain recombines TRBV28 with TRBJ2-1, with D tentatively TRBD2 (6 bases). In germline, CDR1 is MDHEN, CDR2 SYDVKM. The CDR3 consists of 15 residues. V lost 5 bases and J 3 bases, leaving 14 bases between the germline ends. The CDR3 DNA reads TGTGCCAGCAGTCCCAACAGGAGGGACTACAATGAGCAGTTCTTC. Its translation is CASSPNRRDYNEQFF.

This rearrangement joins TRBV30 to TRBJ1-5; D remains ambiguous. The CDR3 loop spans 13 amino acids. Trimming cost V 1 base and J 4 bases, with 8 bases left between them. Per the germline V gene, CDR1 is GTSNPN and CDR2 is SVGIG (reference sequence). The CDR3 region is CAWSAGLNQPQHF. CDR3 coding DNA: TGTGCCTGGAGTGCGGGCCTTAATCAGCCCCAGCATTTT.

V gene TRBV7-7 combines with J gene TRBJ2-1; possibly TRBD2 for D (6 bases). Germline-derived CDR1 and CDR2 are SSHAT and FNYEAQ (reference sequence). Between the trimmed V and J ends, which lost 6 bases and 4 bases, there was a span of 19 bases. CDR3 length: 16 amino acids. The CDR3 spells CASSFLGGAEYNEQFF. In DNA form, the CDR3 reads TGTGCCAGCAGTTTTTTGGGGGGAGCGGAATACAATGAGCAGTTCTTC.

This clone appeared a few times. The chain couples TRBV2 to TRBJ1-1, with D maybe TRBD1 (5 bases). CDR3 size: 13 residues. Germline V gene lookup returns CDR1 SNHLY and CDR2 FYNNEI. V lost 3 bases and J 5 bases, leaving 10 bases between the germline ends. CDR3 sequence (DNA): TGTGCCAGCAGTGAGATACAGGTTACTGAAGCTTTCTTT. This codes for CASSEIQVTEAFF.

The rearrangement joins TRBV5-1 to TRBJ2-2, with D possibly TRBD2 on 5 matching bases. Germline V CDR1 and CDR2: SGHRS, YFSETQ. The CDR3 spans 13 residues. V was cut by 0 bases and J by 6 bases, with 6 bases left in between. The CDR3 loop reads CASSLVGAGELFF. The CDR3 coding sequence is TGCGCCAGCAGCTTGGTGGGAGCCGGGGAGCTGTTTTTT.

The chain joins TRBV19 to TRBJ1-1; TRBD1 matches at 7 bases. Germline-derived CDR1 and CDR2 are LNHDA and SQIVND (reference sequence). V shed 2 bases, J shed 1 base, and the junction held 4 bases outside the gene matches. The CDR3 consists of 15 residues. CDR3 amino acids: CASSIPTGPNTEAFF. DNA for the CDR3: TGTGCCAGTAGTATACCGACAGGGCCGAACACTGAAGCTTTCTTT.

V and J are TRBV5-5 and TRBJ2-7, with D possibly matching TRBD2 (6 bases). Per the germline V gene, CDR1 is SGHKS and CDR2 is YYEKEE (reference sequence). V lost 0 bases and J 2 bases, leaving 9 bases between the germline ends. This CDR3 comprises 14 residues. The CDR3 nucleotides are TGTGCCAGCAGCTTGGCGGGAGAGACCTACGAGCAGTACTTC. Translating it yields CASSLAGETYEQYF.

The rearrangement uses TRBV18 and TRBJ1-2; TRBD1 is a possible D gene (5 bases). CDR1 and CDR2 (germline): KGHSH, LQKENI. The CDR3 runs 11 residues. V was cut by 2 bases and J by 7 bases, with 5 bases left in between. This CDR3 reads CASSPGGGYTF. CDR3 DNA: TGTGCCAGCTCACCAGGGGGTGGCTACACCTTC.

The V call is TRBV7-3, the J call TRBJ2-5; possible D gene TRBD1, 5 bases. V shed 4 bases and J shed 4 bases, with 13 bases lying between them. The germline CDR1 and CDR2 sequences are SGHTA and FQGTGA. The CDR3 consists of 14 residues. The CDR3 nucleotides are TGTGCCAGCAGCTCCTCGGCTAGGGGAGAGACCCAGTACTTC. Translated, it gives CASSSSARGETQYF.